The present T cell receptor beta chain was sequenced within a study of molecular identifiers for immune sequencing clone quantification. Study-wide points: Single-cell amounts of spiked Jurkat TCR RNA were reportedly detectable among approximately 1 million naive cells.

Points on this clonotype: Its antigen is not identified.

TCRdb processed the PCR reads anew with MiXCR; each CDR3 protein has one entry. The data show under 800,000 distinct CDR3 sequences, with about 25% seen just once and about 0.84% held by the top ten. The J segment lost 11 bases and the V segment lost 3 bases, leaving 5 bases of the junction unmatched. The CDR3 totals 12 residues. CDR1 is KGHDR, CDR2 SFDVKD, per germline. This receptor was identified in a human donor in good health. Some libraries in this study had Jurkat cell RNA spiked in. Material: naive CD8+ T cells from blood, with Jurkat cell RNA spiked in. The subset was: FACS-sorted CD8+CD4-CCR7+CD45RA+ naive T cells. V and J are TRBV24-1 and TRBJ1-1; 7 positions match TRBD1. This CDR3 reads CATSDLTGTAFF. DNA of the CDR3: TGTGCCACCAGTGATCTGACAGGGACGGCTTTCTTT.